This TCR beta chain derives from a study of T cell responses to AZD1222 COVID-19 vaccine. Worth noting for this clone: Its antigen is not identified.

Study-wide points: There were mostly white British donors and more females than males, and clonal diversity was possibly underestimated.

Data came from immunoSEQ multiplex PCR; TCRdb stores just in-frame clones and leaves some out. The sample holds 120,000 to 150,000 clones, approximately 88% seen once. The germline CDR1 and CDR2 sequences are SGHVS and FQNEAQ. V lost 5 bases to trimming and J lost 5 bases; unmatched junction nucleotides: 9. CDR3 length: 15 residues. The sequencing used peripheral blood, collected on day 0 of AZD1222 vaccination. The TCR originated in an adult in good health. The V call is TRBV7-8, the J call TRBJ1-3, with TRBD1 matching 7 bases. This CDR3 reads CASSNPYRGRNTIYF. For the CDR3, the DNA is TGTGCCAGCAGCAACCCTTACAGGGGAAGAAACACCATATATTTT.